This TCR beta chain was sequenced during a study of cytomegalovirus exposure and HLA in healthy donors. This PCR relied on a set of 60 Vbeta primers and 13 Jbeta primers. The repertoire was sequenced with immunoSEQ multiplex PCR; TCRdb's copy has only in-frame clones and lacks some. The data hold 110,000 to 150,000 clones, with around 82% observed a single time. The CDR3 sequence is 17 residues long. V trimming: 0 bases; J trimming: 3 bases; junction bases outside the gene matches: 7. Germline assignment: CDR1 MRHNA and CDR2 SNTAGT. The clonotype originates from a man aged 18 to 29 in good health and CMV-seropositive. The specimen was PBMCs. V and J are TRBV6-4 and TRBJ2-2; TRBD1 matches 7 bases. The CDR3 loop reads CASSDSGKGAHTGELFF. CDR3 coding DNA: TGTGCCAGCAGTGACTCGGGGAAGGGGGCTCACACCGGGGAGCTGTTTTTT.